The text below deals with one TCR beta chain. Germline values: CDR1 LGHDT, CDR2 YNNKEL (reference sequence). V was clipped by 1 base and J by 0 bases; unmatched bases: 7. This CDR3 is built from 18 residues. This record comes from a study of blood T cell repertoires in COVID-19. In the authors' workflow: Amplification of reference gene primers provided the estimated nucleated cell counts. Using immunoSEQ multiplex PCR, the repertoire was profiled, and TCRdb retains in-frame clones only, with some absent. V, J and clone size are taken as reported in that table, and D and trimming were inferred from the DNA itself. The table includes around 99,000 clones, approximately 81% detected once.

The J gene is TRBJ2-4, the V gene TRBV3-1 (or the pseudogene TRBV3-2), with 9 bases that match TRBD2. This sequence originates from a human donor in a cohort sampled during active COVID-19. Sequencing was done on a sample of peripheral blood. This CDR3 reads CASSQGGAGGLAKNIQYF. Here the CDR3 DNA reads TGTGCCAGCAGCCAAGGAGGCGCGGGAGGGCTAGCCAAAAACATTCAGTACTTC.